The clone carrying this T cell receptor (beta chain) appeared a few times. Antigen specificity is unknown. Vbeta (60) and Jbeta (13) primers were used in the PCR. TCRdb's copy holds only in-frame clones and misses some; the assay was immunoSEQ multiplex PCR. The table has about 170,000 clones, around 80% seen once. This CDR3 contains 17 residues. The germline V gene encodes CDR1 SGDLS and CDR2 YYNGEE. The V and J ends lost 0 bases and 0 bases respectively, with 13 bases between them. This sample is drawn from a study of cytomegalovirus exposure and HLA in healthy donors. Background on the study: Genotyping showed roughly 81% of 398 donors falling in the Caucasian-associated ancestry cluster. Study results and caveats: In vitro data verified a few CMV-associated chains as specific for CMV antigens. In the analysis, some V segments, TRBV6-2 and TRBV6-3 included, were excluded as indistinguishable. In a later analysis, at a false discovery rate of 0.05, roughly 18,000 TCR beta sequences were associated with HLA alleles.

This chain uses TRBV9 with TRBJ1-3, with D uncertain. The clonotype originates from a woman younger than 45 in good health and CMV-seropositive. Sequencing was done on a sample of PBMCs. In nucleotides, the CDR3 is TGTGCCAGCAGCGTAGATGTACGGTTCTACTCTGGAAACACCATATATTTT. Amino acids: CASSVDVRFYSGNTIYF.